This is a list of T cell receptor beta chains from one sample in a study of blood T cell repertoires in COVID-19. Clones were sequenced by immunoSEQ multiplex PCR, and TCRdb holds only the in-frame ones, with some missing. The sample lists 150,000 to 200,000 clones; roughly 86% were seen once. Sequenced material: peripheral blood. The receptors come from a man aged 65 to 85 with acute or convalescent COVID-19. Each CDR3 is given with its conserved first and last residue. D genes are given only for firm matches. A row's size may be missing; if present it is once, few, many or a size class.

j_gene	v_gene	abundance	d_gene	CDR3aa	CDR3nt
TRBJ1-6	TRBV7-9	once	TRBD1	CASSPGTGESPLHF	TGTGCCAGCAGCCCCGGGACAGGGGAGTCACCCCTCCACTTT
TRBJ2-3	TRBV2	NA	TRBD1	CASNGQAENTQYF	TGTGCCAGCAATGGACAGGCTGAAAATACGCAGTATTTT
TRBJ2-5	TRBV6-5	NA	NA	CASSLRETQYF	TGTGCCAGCAGCCTTCGGGAGACCCAGTACTTC
TRBJ2-1	TRBV4-1	NA	TRBD2	CASSQGTSGGSIYNEQFF	TGCGCCAGCAGCCAAGGGACTAGCGGGGGATCCATCTACAATGAGCAGTTCTTC
TRBJ1-2	TRBV2	NA	NA	CASSEWFSYGYTF	TGTGCCAGCAGTGAATGGTTCAGCTATGGCTACACCTTC
TRBJ2-2	TRBV5-6	NA	NA	CASSLDTLTGELFF	TGTGCCAGCAGCTTGGACACATTAACCGGGGAGCTGTTTTTT
TRBJ2-7	TRBV21-1	NA	NA	CASSKPGRQGIVNRQYF	TGTGCCAGCAGCAAACCCGGGAGACAGGGAATAGTGAATCGGCAGTACTTC
TRBJ1-4	TRBV30	NA	TRBD1	CAWGGQGTELFF	TGTGCCTGGGGGGGACAGGGGACGGAACTGTTTTTT
TRBJ1-3	TRBV9	once	TRBD1	CASSPGQGNSGNTIYF	TGTGCCAGCAGCCCCGGACAGGGGAACTCTGGAAACACCATATATTTT
TRBJ1-1	TRBV3-1/TRBV3-2	NA	NA	CASSQFYRENTEAFF	TGTGCCAGCAGCCAATTCTACAGGGAAAACACTGAAGCTTTCTTT
TRBJ2-3	TRBV27	NA	TRBD2	CASSLSLARIAGGGLDTQYF	TGTGCCAGCAGTTTATCACTTGCCCGAATAGCGGGGGGGGGCCTAGATACGCAGTATTTT
TRBJ1-5	TRBV3-1/TRBV3-2	NA	NA	CASSQRSVQPQHF	TGTGCCAGCAGCCAGAGAAGCGTTCAGCCCCAGCATTTT
TRBJ2-2	TRBV7-3	NA	TRBD2	CASSLSSGGYTGELFF	TGTGCCAGCAGCTTATCTAGCGGGGGATACACCGGGGAGCTGTTTTTT
TRBJ1-2	TRBV6-5	NA	TRBD1	CASRGGQSLSGYTF	TGTGCCAGCAGGGGGGGACAGAGCCTGAGCGGCTACACCTTC
TRBJ1-1	TRBV28	NA	TRBD1	CASTQGGRNTEAFF	TGTGCCAGCACTCAAGGGGGCAGGAACACTGAAGCTTTCTTT
TRBJ2-3	TRBV19	NA	NA	CASSIDWTTTDTQYF	TGTGCCAGTAGTATCGACTGGACTACTACAGATACGCAGTATTTT
TRBJ1-4	TRBV27	NA	NA	CASSPIQAPNEKLFF	TGTGCCAGCAGTCCGATACAGGCGCCTAATGAAAAACTGTTTTTT
TRBJ1-6	TRBV30	NA	NA	CAWRRNTGESLHF	TGTGCCTGGAGGAGGAATACAGGTGAATCACTCCACTTT
TRBJ2-7	TRBV24-1	NA	NA	CATSDSRGEVYEQYF	TGTGCCACCAGTGATTCCAGGGGCGAGGTCTACGAGCAGTACTTC
TRBJ1-3	TRBV30	few	NA	CACLDRNTIYF	TGTGCCTGTTTGGACAGAAACACCATATATTTT
TRBJ2-5	TRBV24-1	NA	NA	CATSGPVRGLETQYF	TGTGCCACCAGTGGCCCCGTTCGGGGGTTGGAGACCCAGTACTTC
TRBJ2-5	TRBV11-2	NA	NA	CASSTIRGQETQYF	TGTGCCAGCAGCACTATCAGGGGCCAAGAGACCCAGTACTTC
TRBJ2-1	TRBV5-6	few	NA	CASSLGQGFSYNEQFF	TGTGCCAGCAGCTTGGGGCAGGGGTTCTCCTACAATGAGCAGTTCTTC
TRBJ1-1	TRBV27	once	TRBD1	CASARTGGWNTEAFF	TGTGCCAGCGCCCGTACAGGGGGCTGGAACACTGAAGCTTTCTTT
TRBJ2-7	TRBV2	NA	NA	CASSKQQAGEQYF	TGTGCCAGCAGTAAACAACAAGCGGGCGAGCAGTACTTC
TRBJ2-5	TRBV12-3/TRBV12-4	NA	TRBD1	CASSQQGKETQYF	TGTGCCAGCAGTCAACAGGGGAAAGAGACCCAGTACTTC
TRBJ2-7	TRBV10-3	NA	TRBD2	CAISRTSGGFSYEQYF	TGTGCCATCAGTAGGACTAGCGGGGGTTTTTCCTACGAGCAGTACTTC
TRBJ2-7	TRBV9	NA	TRBD1	CASSIAGQGYEQYF	TGTGCCAGCAGCATCGCGGGACAGGGCTACGAGCAGTACTTC
TRBJ1-5	TRBV10-1	few	TRBD1	CARTGHFQPQHF	TGCGCCCGGACAGGGCATTTTCAGCCCCAGCATTTT
TRBJ2-7	TRBV6-1	NA	NA	CASSDRANEQYF	TGTGCCAGCAGTGACAGGGCGAACGAGCAGTACTTC
TRBJ2-1	TRBV10-1	NA	TRBD2	CASSGWTSGGGYNEQFF	TGCGCCAGCAGTGGATGGACTAGCGGGGGGGGATACAATGAGCAGTTCTTC
TRBJ2-2	TRBV19	NA	TRBD2	CASTGTSGDTGELFF	TGTGCCAGTACCGGGACTAGCGGGGACACCGGGGAGCTGTTTTTT
TRBJ2-2	TRBV19	NA	TRBD1	CASTSDRGGTGELFF	TGTGCCAGTACCTCCGACAGGGGTGGCACCGGGGAGCTGTTTTTT
TRBJ2-3	TRBV21-1	NA	NA	CASSKANPGLLPDTQYF	TGTGCCAGCAGCAAAGCAAACCCGGGACTACTTCCAGATACGCAGTATTTT
TRBJ1-2	TRBV12-3/TRBV12-4	NA	NA	CASSFGGGGGYTF	TGTGCCAGCAGTTTTGGCGGGGGAGGAGGCTACACCTTC
TRBJ1-5	TRBV21-1	NA	NA	CASEDPRGIRAQHF	TGTGCCAGCGAAGACCCCCGGGGGATTCGCGCCCAGCATTTT
TRBJ2-1	TRBV7-2	few	TRBD2	CASSRWTSGGADEQFF	TGTGCCAGCAGCCGTTGGACTAGCGGGGGGGCGGATGAGCAGTTCTTC
TRBJ2-1	TRBV19	NA	NA	CASSGFTGSRFNNEQFF	TGTGCCAGTAGTGGGTTTACAGGGAGCCGATTCAACAATGAGCAGTTCTTC
TRBJ1-3	TRBV4-3	NA	TRBD1	CASSPGTGDGNTIYF	TGCGCCAGCAGCCCAGGGACAGGGGACGGAAACACCATATATTTT
TRBJ2-5	TRBV5-1	NA	TRBD2	CASSLLGTREETQYF	TGCGCCAGCAGCTTACTCGGGACTAGAGAAGAGACCCAGTACTTC
TRBJ1-4	TRBV7-6	NA	TRBD1	CASSPLPGQDEKLFF	TGTGCCAGCAGCCCCCTCCCGGGACAGGATGAAAAACTGTTTTTT
TRBJ1-1	TRBV10-3	few	TRBD1	CAISGRGTGAGNTEAFF	TGTGCCATCAGTGGGAGGGGGACAGGGGCCGGGAACACTGAAGCTTTCTTT
TRBJ1-1	TRBV5-1	once	TRBD1	CASADRGRAFF	TGCGCCAGCGCTGACAGGGGGCGGGCTTTCTTT
TRBJ2-1	TRBV6-6	NA	TRBD2	CASSSAGGQFF	TGTGCCAGCAGTTCGGCGGGGGGGCAGTTCTTC
TRBJ1-4	TRBV5-6	NA	NA	CASRVSNGGREKLFF	TGTGCCAGCAGGGTGTCTAACGGGGGACGTGAAAAACTGTTTTTT